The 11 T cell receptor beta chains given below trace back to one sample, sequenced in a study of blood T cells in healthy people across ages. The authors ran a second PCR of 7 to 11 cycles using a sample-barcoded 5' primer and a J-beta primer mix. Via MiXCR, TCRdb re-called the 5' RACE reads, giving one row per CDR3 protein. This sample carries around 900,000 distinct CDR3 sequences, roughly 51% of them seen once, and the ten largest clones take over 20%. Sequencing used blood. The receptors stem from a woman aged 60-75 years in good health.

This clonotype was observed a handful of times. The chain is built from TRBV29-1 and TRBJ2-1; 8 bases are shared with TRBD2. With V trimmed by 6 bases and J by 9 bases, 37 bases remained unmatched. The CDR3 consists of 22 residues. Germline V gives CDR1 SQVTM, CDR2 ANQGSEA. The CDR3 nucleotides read TGCAGCGTGGGATTTTGGGATTGGCCCGTGTCGTTGACGGGAGGGTACTCGTCTGAGCAGTTCTTC. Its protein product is CSVGFWDWPVSLTGGYSSEQFF.

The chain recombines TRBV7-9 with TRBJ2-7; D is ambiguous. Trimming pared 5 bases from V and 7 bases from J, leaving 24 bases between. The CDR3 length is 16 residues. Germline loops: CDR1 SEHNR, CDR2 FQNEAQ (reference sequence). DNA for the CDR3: TGTGCCAGCAGCCTAACGCTCGGCCTCTCCTACAATGAGCAGTACTTC. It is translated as CASSLTLGLSYNEQYF.

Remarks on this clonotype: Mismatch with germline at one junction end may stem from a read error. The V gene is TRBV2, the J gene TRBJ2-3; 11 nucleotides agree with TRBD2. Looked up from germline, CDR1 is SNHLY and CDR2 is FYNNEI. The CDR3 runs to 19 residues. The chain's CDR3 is CASSERKTSGARSEHTQYF. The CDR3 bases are TGTGCCAGCAGTGAGCGCAAGACTAGCGGGGCGCGGTCGGAGCATACACAGTATTTT. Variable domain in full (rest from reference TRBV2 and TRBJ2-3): EPEVTQTPSHQVTQMGQEVILRCVPISNHLYFYWYRQILGQKVEFLVSFYNNEISEKSEIFDDQFSVERPDGSNFTLKIRSTKLEDSAMYFCASSERKTSGARSEHTQYFGPGTRLTVL.

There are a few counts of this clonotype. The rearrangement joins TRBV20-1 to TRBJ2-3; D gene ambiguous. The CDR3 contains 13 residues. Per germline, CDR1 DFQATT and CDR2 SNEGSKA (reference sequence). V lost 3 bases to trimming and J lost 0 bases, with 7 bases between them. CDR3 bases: TGCAGTGCTAGCCGCAGCAGCACAGATACGCAGTATTTT. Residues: CSASRSSTDTQYF.

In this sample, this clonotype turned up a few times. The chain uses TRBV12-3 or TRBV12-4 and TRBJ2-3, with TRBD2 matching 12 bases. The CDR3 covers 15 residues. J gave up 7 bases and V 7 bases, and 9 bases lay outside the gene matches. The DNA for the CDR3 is TGTGCCAGCAATCCCGGGACTAGCGGGTCTAATACGCAGTATTTT. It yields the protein CASNPGTSGSNTQYF.

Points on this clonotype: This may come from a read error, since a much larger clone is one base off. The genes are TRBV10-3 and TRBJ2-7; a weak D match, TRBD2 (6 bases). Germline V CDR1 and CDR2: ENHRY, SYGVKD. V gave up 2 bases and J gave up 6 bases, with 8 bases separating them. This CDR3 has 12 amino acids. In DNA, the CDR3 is TGTGCCATCAGTGAGCCAGCGGGCGAGCAGTACTTC. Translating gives CAISEPAGEQYF.

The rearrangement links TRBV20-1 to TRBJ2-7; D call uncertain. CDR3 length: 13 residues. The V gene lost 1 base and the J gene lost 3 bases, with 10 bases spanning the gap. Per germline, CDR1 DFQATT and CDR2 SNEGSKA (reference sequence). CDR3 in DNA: TGCAGTGCTAGAGTTGGGGAAGTCTACGAGCAGTACTTC. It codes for CSARVGEVYEQYF.

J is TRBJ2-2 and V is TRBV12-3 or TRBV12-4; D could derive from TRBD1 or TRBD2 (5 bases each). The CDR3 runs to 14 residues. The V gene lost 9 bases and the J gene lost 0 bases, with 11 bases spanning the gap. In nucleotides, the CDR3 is TGTGCCAGTAGGGACGGACCGAACACCGGGGAGCTGTTTTTT. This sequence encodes CASRDGPNTGELFF.

CDR3 nucleotides: TGTGCCATCAGTGACCCGGGACTAGGGGGCCGAGATACGCAGTATTTT. It is translated as CAISDPGLGGRDTQYF. The chain has TRBV10-3 and TRBJ2-3; D perhaps matches TRBD2 (8 bases). Germline CDR1 and CDR2: ENHRY and SYGVKD. The CDR3 covers 16 residues. Trimming shortened V by 3 bases and J by 5 bases, and 18 bases separated the two germline ends.

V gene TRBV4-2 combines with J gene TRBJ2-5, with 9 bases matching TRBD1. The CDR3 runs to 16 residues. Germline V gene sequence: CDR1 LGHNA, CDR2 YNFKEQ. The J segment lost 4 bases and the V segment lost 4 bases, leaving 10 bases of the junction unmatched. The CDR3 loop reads CASSPSRDRVRETQYF. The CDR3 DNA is TGTGCCAGCAGCCCGTCCCGGGACAGGGTCAGAGAGACCCAGTACTTC.

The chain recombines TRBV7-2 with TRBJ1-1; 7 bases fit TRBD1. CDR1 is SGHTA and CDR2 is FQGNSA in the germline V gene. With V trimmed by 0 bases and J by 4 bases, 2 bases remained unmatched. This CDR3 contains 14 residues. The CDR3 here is CASSLARDSTEAFF. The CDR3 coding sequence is TGTGCCAGCAGCTTAGCGCGGGACAGCACTGAAGCTTTCTTT.